What follows describes a single TCR beta chain. The data were produced by immunoSEQ multiplex PCR, yet TCRdb's version contains in-frame clones alone and is incomplete. The sample shows tens of thousands of clones, about 95% of them seen only once. Trimming cost V 5 bases and J 6 bases; bases outside gene matches: 9. CDR3 length equals 15 residues. The germline V gene has CDR1 SEHNR and CDR2 FQNEAQ (reference sequence). This specimen belongs to a study of technical replicates of blood from a handful of donors. Sequenced material: T cells isolated from PBMCs. The clonotype was recovered from a human donor in good health. The V call is TRBV7-9, the J call TRBJ2-1; 8 bases agree with TRBD2. CDR3 loop: CASSPGLGVSNEQFF. CDR3 nucleotides: TGTGCCAGCAGCCCGGGACTAGGTGTTAGCAATGAGCAGTTCTTC.